This T cell receptor (beta chain) was recovered during a study of blood T cells in healthy people across ages. With a J-beta primer mix and a sample-barcoded 5' primer, a second PCR ran about 6 to 11 cycles. Via MiXCR, TCRdb re-called the 5' RACE reads, giving one row per CDR3 protein. The data contain 900,000 to 950,000 distinct CDR3 sequences, about 28% of them seen just once; the ten biggest clones take up 9.5% to 13%. Per-sample yields of isolated PBMCs were at least 6 million. This clonotype was seen many times. Its antigen is as yet unknown. Study-wide findings and caveats: Diversity was higher, and naive CD4+ cells more numerous, in long-lived donors than in aged donors. Donor CMV status, an unknown factor, possibly confounded changes in expanded clonotypes.

Germline CDR1 and CDR2: MNHEY and SVGAGI. This CDR3 comprises 17 residues. The V segment lost 4 bases and the J segment 0 bases; nucleotides outside the gene matches: 4. This sample was shared with a second study, whose subject was T cells of mothers and their children.

The TCR sequence derives from a woman in her thirties or forties in good health. The rearrangement uses TRBV6-5 and TRBJ1-6; TRBD1 matches at 9 bases. Source material: blood. CDR3 sequence: CASSFRGQGSYNSPLHF. In DNA, the CDR3 is TGTGCCAGCAGTTTCAGGGGACAGGGCTCCTATAATTCACCCCTCCACTTT.